This T cell receptor (beta chain) was recorded in a study of vaccination effects on CD4 cells after COVID-19. Findings and caveats of the study: Clones of infection and vaccine origin contracted markedly late after vaccination. Relatively few convalescent patients took part in the study, which had no early post-infection timepoints.

CDR3 length: 15 residues. V lost 2 bases and J 7 bases, leaving 14 bases between the germline ends. Germline V CDR1 and CDR2: MNHNS, SASEGT. A note on this clone: Its antigen is unknown.

Pools of viral peptides were used by the ViraFEST assay to expand antigen-specific CD4+ T cells ahead of sequencing. At the end of 9 to 11 days of culture, CD4+ T cells were isolated. The vaccine given was either BNT162b2 or mRNA-1273, in two doses. A half-medium replacement with IL-2 medium was carried out on days 3 and 7. Repertoires were generated with immunoSEQ multiplex PCR, while TCRdb's copy carries only in-frame clones and drops some. The sample gives tens of thousands of clones, around 78% of which show up once; 1% to 1.5% is in the top ten. The material sequenced was CD4+ T cells from PBMCs cultured with HCoV-229E spike peptides, taken after COVID-19 vaccination. This chain connects TRBV6-1 to TRBJ1-4, with D perhaps TRBD1 (5 bases). The source of this sequence is a human donor who received a COVID-19 vaccine. The CDR3 reads CASSESGGKAEKLFF. Here the CDR3 DNA reads TGTGCCAGCAGTGAATCGGGGGGAAAGGCTGAAAAACTGTTTTTT.